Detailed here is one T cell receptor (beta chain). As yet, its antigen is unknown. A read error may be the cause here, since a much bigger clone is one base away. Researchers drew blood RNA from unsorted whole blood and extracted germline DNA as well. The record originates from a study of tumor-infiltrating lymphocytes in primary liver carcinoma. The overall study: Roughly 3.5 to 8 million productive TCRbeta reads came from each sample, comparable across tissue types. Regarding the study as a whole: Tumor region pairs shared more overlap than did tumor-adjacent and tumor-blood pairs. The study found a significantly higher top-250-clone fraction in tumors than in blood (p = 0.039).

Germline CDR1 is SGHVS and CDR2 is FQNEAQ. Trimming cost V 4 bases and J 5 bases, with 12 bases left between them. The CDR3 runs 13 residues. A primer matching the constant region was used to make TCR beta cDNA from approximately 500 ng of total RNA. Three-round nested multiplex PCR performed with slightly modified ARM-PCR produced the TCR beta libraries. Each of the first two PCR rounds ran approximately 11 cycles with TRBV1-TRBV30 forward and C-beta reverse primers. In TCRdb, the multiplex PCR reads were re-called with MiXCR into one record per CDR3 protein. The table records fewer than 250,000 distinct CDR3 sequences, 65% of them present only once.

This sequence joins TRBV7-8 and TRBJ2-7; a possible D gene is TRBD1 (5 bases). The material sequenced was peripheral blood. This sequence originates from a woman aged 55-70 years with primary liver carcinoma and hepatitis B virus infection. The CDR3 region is CASSSDSLHEQYF. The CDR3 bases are TGTGCCAGCAGCTCTGACAGCCTCCACGAGCAGTACTTC.